Reported below is one TCR beta chain. V lost 7 bases to trimming and J lost 4 bases; unmatched junction nucleotides: 9. Looked up from germline, CDR1 is SNHLY and CDR2 is FYNNEI. The CDR3 spans 15 residues. TCRdb re-called the RT-PCR reads through MiXCR, storing one row per CDR3 protein. The data show more than 600,000 distinct CDR3 sequences, with approximately 15% seen just once and 3.6% held by the top ten. This chain joins TRBV2 and TRBJ1-5, with 8 positions matching TRBD1. The sequenced material came from memory CD4+ T cells from blood. This TCR came from a female donor in good health, serving as a healthy control. As DNA, the CDR3 is TGTGCCAGCACTGGACAGGGAACGGGGAATCAGCCCCAGCATTTT. As protein: CASTGQGTGNQPQHF.